One sample yielded the 3 T cell receptor beta chains listed below, sequenced in a study of OX40 agonist ivuxolimab in advanced cancers. Data came from immunoSEQ multiplex PCR; TCRdb stores just in-frame clones and leaves some out. The data hold about 120,000 clones, with around 87% observed a single time. The specimen comprised CD4+ or CD8+ T cells sorted from blood, sampled in a trial of the OX40 agonist ivuxolimab. Source of these receptors: an adult with an advanced solid tumor such as melanoma, head and neck, liver or kidney cancer.

The rearrangement uses TRBV5-6 and TRBJ2-5; 8 nucleotides agree with TRBD1. The V gene end was trimmed by 2 bases and the J gene end by 0 bases; junction bases not matched to a gene: 6. The CDR3 has 16 residues. Germline V CDR1 and CDR2: SGHDT, YYEEEE. The DNA of the CDR3 is TGTGCCAGCAGCTTCGACAGGGGCAATTACCAAGAGACCCAGTACTTC. This gives the protein CASSFDRGNYQETQYF.

As concerns this clone: In the same sample, other DNA sequences code for this CDR3. The V gene is TRBV7-2, the J gene TRBJ2-5; 10 nucleotides match TRBD2. The CDR3 is made up of 15 amino acids. The ends lost 0 bases at V and 5 bases at J; junction bases unmatched: 3. Germline V lookup: CDR1 SGHTA, CDR2 FQGNSA. CDR3 DNA: TGTGCCAGCAGCTTAGCGTCAGCGGGGGGGGAGACCCAGTACTTC. Residues: CASSLASAGGETQYF.

The J gene is TRBJ1-2, the V gene TRBV9; the D gene is possibly TRBD1 (6 bases). Germline assignment: CDR1 SGDLS and CDR2 YYNGEE. V was trimmed by 0 bases and J by 3 bases, leaving 15 bases between them. The CDR3 is made up of 16 amino acids. The CDR3, as DNA: TGTGCCAGCAGCGTAGACAATCACCCAGGGGACTATGGCTACACCTTC. Translated: CASSVDNHPGDYGYTF.